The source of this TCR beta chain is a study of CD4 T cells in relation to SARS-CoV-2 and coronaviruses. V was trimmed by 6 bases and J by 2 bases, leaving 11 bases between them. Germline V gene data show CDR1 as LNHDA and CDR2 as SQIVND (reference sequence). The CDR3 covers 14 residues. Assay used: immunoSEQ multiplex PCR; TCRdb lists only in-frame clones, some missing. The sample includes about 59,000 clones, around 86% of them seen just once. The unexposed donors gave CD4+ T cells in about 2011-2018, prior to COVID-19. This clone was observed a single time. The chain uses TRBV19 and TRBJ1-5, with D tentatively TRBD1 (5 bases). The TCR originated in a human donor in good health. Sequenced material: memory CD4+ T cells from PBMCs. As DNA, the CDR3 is TGTGCCAGTAGGGTTGGCAGGGGCAATCAGCCCCAGCATTTT. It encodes CASRVGRGNQPQHF.